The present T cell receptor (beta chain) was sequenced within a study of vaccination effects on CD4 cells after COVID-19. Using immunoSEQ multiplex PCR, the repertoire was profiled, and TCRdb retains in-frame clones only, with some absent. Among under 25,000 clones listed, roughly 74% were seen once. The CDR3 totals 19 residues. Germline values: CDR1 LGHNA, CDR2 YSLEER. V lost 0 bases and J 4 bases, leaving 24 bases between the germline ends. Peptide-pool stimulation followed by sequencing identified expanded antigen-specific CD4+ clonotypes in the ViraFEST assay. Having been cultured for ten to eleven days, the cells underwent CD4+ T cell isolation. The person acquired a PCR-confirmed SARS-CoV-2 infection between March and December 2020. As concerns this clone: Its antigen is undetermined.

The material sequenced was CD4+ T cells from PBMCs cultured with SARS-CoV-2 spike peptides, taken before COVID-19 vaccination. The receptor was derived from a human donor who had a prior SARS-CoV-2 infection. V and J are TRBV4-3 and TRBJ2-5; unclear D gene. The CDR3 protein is CASSQDTKGRATRSETQYF. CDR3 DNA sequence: TGCGCCAGCAGCCAAGATACTAAGGGCCGCGCTACCCGGTCAGAGACCCAGTACTTC.